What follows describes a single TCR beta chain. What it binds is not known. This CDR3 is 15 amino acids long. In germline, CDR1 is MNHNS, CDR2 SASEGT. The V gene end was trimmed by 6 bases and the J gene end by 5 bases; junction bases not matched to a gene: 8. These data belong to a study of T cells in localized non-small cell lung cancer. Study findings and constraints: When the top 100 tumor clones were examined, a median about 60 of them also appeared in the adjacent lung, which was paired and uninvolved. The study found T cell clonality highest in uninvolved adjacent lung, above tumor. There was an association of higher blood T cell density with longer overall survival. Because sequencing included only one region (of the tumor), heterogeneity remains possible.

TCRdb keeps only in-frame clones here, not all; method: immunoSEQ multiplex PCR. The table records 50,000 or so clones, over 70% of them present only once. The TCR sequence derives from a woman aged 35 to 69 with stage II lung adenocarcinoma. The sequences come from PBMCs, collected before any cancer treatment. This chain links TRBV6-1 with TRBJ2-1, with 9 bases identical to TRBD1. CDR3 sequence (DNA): TGTGCCAGCAGACCCGGGACAGGGTTTGACAATGAGCAGTTCTTC. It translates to CASRPGTGFDNEQFF.